The T cell receptor beta chain under discussion was sequenced for a study of shared clonotypes between healthy human individuals (dated by TCRdb to 2018 to 2021). A note on the overall study: A couple of women and a few men aged 18 to 49 years were included in the cohort. Per donor, leukapheresis produced somewhere between about 0.85 and 9.5 billion PBMCs. For each donor, CD4 naive and CD4 memory were each given three plates, CD8 naive was given two plates, and CD8 memory was given one plate. Libraries were prepared and TCR repertoires were sequenced by different laboratories using diverse techniques, in order to increase sequencing depth and limit assay-specific biases. To estimate repertoire size and how much clonotypes are shared between individuals, the study performed deep sequencing of blood TCR repertoires from about five healthy adults. The full study reports these points: Rarefaction of sorted-subset datasets indicated incomplete sequencing despite the large sequencing depth. Pairwise subsampling indicated that sequencing depth was expected to affect the degree of clonotype sharing among donors. Compared with non-shared clonotypes, the clonotypes found in all four sorted-subset donors had higher generation probabilities. Estimated clonotype richness was generally larger for naive than for memory subsets. Sharing across a few donors was observed for around 5% of naive CD4, about 4% of naive CD8, 2.3% of memory CD4, and less than 0.45% of memory CD8 clonotypes. Sampling was restricted to blood, and TCR repertoires in tissue are likely to differ from TCR repertoires in blood. The small number of donors limited the genetic and exposure-history diversity represented.

Points on this clone: The specificity of this receptor is unknown. Qualities for individual bases were not recorded, and no much larger clone is one base off.

After removal of 2 bases from V and 6 bases from J, the junction retains 4 bases not matched to a gene. The CDR3 runs 15 residues from the cysteine to the phenylalanine. The DNA shown is the 45-base CDR3, in frame from base 1. CDR1 is given as MDHEN and CDR2 as SYDVKM, both from the germline V gene. CD8 naive samples were CD45RO-negative cells positively selected for CCR7, giving a CD45RA+CCR7+ population that excluded TemRA cells. Healthy HIV-negative adults with no recently reported acute infections or vaccinations were included as donors. Every donor was a Caucasian adult living in Nashville, Tennessee, USA. After blood collection by leukapheresis, PBMCs were isolated using Ficoll-Histopaque density gradient centrifugation and then cryopreserved in the vapor phase of liquid nitrogen. Analytical flow cytometry was used to check the purity and quantity of every magnetically sorted T cell population. From each sorted fraction, genomic DNA was isolated and quantified by UV absorbance on a Nanodrop 2000c.

Using the deep immunoSEQ assay, multiplex PCR amplified TCR CDR3 regions from genomic DNA. Extracted genomic DNA from each cell subset was distributed evenly across all wells of several immunoSEQ 96-well plates, and each plate was treated as a replicate. For sorted subsets, approximately 210 ng genomic DNA, equal to 30,000 to 35,000 T cell genomes, was loaded into each replicate PCR. The purified libraries were quantified using a Qubit 3.0 fluorometer, sized with a Bioanalyzer 2100, and then quantified again using the KAPA Library Quantification kit. A separate single-read 150-cycle Illumina NextSeq 550 flow cell was used to sequence each immunoSEQ 96-well plate. Per the original workflow: The immunoSEQ output contained only junctional sequences without quality scores, so filtering could not match that applied to full-length reads. Sequences were annotated with PyIR, a Python wrapper for IgBLAST v1.9, and V/J genes and CDR3 were assigned using IMGT germline references. Reads were filtered out if the reads had weak V/J assignments (E-value above 1e-6), no CDR3, stop codons, out-of-frame junctions, or ambiguous translated residues. A V3J clonotype was defined by an identical inferred V gene, J gene, and CDR3 amino acid sequence. The percentage overlap between two repertoires was calculated by dividing the number of shared unique clonotypes by the size of the smaller repertoire. Repertoire richness was assessed with RTK rarefaction, the Chao1 estimator, and Recon v2.1 estimates of unobserved clonotypes. For all TCRbeta clonotypes obtained by the gDNA method from a handful of donors, generation probabilities were computed with OLGA. What TCRdb holds here is the immuneACCESS table cut down to in-frame rearrangements. Part of the clones is not present; checked against another copy, under half of the missing clones reflect an unresolved V gene, and the others are unexplained. The D gene and trimming were derived from the DNA, and the V and J assignments and clone size from that table. The sample yields hundreds of thousands of clones; roughly 92% were counted once. Around 24% of the sample comes from the top ten.

Sequenced material: naive CD8+ T cells sorted from blood. The sample's cell subset or site label, in plain terms: CD45RA+CCR7+. The source is a man under 40 in good health. This sequence uses TRBV28 and TRBJ1-4; TRBD1 aligns with 9 central bases. At the DNA level, the sequence is TGTGCCAGCAGTTTACCTACAGGGGGCCATGAAAAACTGTTTTTT. Its coded protein is CASSLPTGGHEKLFF.